This T cell receptor (beta chain) was recovered during a study of blood T cell repertoires in COVID-19. Study information: Spain, Italy and the United States supplied samples that represented acute and convalescent COVID-19. T cells, B-cell-depleted T cells, or PBMCs provided the cDNA or gDNA that served as material.

In the original processing: Estimates of nucleated cell counts were drawn from the amplification of reference gene primers. TCRdb's copy holds only in-frame clones and misses some; the assay was immunoSEQ multiplex PCR. V and J calls and clone size are as listed in that table; D and trimming were resolved from the DNA. The sample records roughly 100,000 clones, 70% to 85% being singletons. Deletions cut 5 bases from V and 2 bases from J, with 9 bases between. The CDR3 covers 13 residues. The germline V gene encodes CDR1 LNHDA and CDR2 SQIVND (reference sequence). Sequencing was performed on peripheral blood. This sequence joins TRBV19 and TRBJ1-1, with a tentative D call TRBD1 (6 bases). The receptor comes from an older woman with acute or convalescent COVID-19. CDR3 region: CASSQQGNTEAFF. DNA of the CDR3: TGTGCCAGTAGTCAACAGGGAAACACTGAAGCTTTCTTT.